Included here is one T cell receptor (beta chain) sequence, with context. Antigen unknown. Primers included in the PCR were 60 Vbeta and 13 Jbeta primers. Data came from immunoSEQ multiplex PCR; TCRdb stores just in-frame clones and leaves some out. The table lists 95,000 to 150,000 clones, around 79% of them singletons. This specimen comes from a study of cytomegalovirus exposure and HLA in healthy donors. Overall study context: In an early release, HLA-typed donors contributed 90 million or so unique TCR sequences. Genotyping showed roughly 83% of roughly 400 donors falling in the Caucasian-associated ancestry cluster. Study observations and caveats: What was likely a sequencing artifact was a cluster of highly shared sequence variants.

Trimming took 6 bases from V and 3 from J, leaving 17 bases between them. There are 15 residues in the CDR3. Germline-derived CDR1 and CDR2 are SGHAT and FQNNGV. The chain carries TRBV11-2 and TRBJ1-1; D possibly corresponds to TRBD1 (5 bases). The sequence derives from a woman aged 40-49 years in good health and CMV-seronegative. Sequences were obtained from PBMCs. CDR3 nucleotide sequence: TGTGCCAGCAGTTTCAAGGGGCGCAAATACACTGAAGCTTTCTTT. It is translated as CASSFKGRKYTEAFF.